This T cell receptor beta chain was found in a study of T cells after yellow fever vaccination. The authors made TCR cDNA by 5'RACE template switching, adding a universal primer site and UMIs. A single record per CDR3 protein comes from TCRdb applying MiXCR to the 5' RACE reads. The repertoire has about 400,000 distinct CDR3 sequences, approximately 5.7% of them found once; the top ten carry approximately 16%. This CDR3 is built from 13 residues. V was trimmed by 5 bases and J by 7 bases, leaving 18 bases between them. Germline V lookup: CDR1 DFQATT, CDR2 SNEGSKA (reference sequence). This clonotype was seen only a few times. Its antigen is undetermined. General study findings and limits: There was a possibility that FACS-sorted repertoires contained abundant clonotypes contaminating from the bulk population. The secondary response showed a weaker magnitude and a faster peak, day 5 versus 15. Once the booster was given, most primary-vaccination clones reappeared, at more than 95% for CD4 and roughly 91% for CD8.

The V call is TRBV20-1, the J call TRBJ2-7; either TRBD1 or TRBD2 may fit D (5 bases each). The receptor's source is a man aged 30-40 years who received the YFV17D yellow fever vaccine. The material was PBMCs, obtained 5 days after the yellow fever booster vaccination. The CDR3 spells CSARDGYLKEQYF. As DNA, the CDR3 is TGCAGTGCTCGGGACGGATACCTGAAAGAGCAGTACTTC.